The rows below give T cell receptor beta chains drawn from one sample of a study of shared clonotypes between healthy human individuals. Assay: immunoSEQ multiplex PCR; the TCRdb copy retains only in-frame clones and omits some. Of about 1 million clones detected, 75% appear once; the ten largest clones hold around 1.5%. The sequenced sample was memory CD4+ T cells sorted from blood. These receptors were obtained from a man aged 18 to 30 in good health. Both conserved end residues are part of each CDR3. Each record gives: V gene, J gene, CDR3 protein.

TRBV5-1	TRBJ2-3	CASSRGQGSTDTQYF
TRBV6-1	TRBJ1-2	CAATETGGVRADTF
TRBV6-1	TRBJ2-7	CAVVRTSREQYF
TRBV7-6	TRBJ1-4	CASSLNPRDIGEKLFF
TRBV7-2	TRBJ2-7	CASTPGLESYEQYF
TRBV12-5	TRBJ1-2	CASGFQGTGGPNSYYGYTF
TRBV5-1	TRBJ2-1	CASSRAGTRGDNEQFF
TRBV7-6	TRBJ2-1	CASSTTGGGYNEQFF
TRBV28	TRBJ1-4	CASSSPRTGSEKLFF
TRBV5-1	TRBJ2-7	CASSLVGLWEQYF
TRBV29-1	TRBJ2-3	CSVEIDRGKTDTQYF
TRBV4-3	TRBJ1-4	CASSQGGDAGEKLFF
TRBV30	TRBJ1-4	CAWSVQVREKLFF
TRBV30	TRBJ2-7	CAWSVSGSYEQYF
TRBV9	TRBJ2-1	CASSASGGAANEQFF
TRBV7-2	TRBJ1-1	CASSPGGTGVIEAFF
TRBV5-1	TRBJ1-2	CASTPREGDYGYTF
TRBV7-2	TRBJ1-1	CASSSMTGTTNTEAFF
TRBV6-4	TRBJ2-3	CASSEQGTSTDTQYF
TRBV7-2	TRBJ2-7	CASSLVRERGEQYF
TRBV5-4	TRBJ1-4	CASSHRLTQTNEKLFF
TRBV11-2	TRBJ1-1	CASSLREEGTEAFF
TRBV9	TRBJ1-1	CASSVTTGLGGHTEAFF
TRBV7-2	TRBJ2-1	CASSLATVYNEQFF
TRBV10-3	TRBJ1-1	CAISPGQGTEAFF
TRBV7-3	TRBJ1-1	CASSSDINPWSEAFF
TRBV6-1	TRBJ2-2	CASSERGVWDTGELFF